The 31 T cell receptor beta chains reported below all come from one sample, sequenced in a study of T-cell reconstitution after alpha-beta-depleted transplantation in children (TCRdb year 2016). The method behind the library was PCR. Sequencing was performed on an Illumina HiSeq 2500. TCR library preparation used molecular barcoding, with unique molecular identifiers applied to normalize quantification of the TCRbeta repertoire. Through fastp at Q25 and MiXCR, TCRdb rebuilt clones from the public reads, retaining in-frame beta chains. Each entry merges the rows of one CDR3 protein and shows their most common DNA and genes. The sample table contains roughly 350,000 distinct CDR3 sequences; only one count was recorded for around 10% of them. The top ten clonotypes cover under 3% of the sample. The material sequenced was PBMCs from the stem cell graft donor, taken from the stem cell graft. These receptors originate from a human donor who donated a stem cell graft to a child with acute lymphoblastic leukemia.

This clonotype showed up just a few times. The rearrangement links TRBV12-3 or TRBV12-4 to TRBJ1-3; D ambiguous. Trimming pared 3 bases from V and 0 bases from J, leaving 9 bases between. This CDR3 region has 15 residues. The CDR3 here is CASSFSGSSGNTIYF. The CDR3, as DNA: TGTGCCAGCAGTTTTTCCGGGTCCTCTGGAAACACCATATATTTT.

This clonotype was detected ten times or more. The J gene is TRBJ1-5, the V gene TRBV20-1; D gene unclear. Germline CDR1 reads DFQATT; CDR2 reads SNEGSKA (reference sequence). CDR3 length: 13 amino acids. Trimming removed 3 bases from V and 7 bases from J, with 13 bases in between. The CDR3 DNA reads TGCAGTGCTAGTACGGTGGTGGGGCAGCCCCAGCATTTT. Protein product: CSASTVVGQPQHF.

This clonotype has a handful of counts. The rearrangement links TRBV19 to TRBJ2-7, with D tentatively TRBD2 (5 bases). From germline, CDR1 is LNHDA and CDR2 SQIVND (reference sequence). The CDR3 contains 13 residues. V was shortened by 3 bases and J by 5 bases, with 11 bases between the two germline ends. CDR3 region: CASSMLEGNEQYF. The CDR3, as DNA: TGTGCCAGTAGTATGCTTGAGGGTAACGAGCAGTACTTC.

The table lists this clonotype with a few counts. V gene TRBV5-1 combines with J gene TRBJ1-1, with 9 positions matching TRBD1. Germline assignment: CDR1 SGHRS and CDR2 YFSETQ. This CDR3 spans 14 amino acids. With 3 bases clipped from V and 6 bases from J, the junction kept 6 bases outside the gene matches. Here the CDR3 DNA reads TGCGCCAGCAGCTATGGACAGGGGCGGGCTGAAGCTTTCTTT. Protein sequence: CASSYGQGRAEAFF.

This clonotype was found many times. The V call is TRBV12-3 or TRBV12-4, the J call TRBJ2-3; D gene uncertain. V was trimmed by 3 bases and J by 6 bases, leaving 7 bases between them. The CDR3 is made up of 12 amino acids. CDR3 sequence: CASSLWGDTQYF. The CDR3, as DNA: TGTGCCAGCAGTTTGTGGGGTGATACGCAGTATTTT.

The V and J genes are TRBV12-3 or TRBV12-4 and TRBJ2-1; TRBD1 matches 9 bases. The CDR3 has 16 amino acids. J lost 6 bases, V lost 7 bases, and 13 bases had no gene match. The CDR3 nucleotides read TGTGCCAGCACCGCGAACAGGGGGCTAATTTTCAATGAGCAGTTCTTC. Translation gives CASTANRGLIFNEQFF.

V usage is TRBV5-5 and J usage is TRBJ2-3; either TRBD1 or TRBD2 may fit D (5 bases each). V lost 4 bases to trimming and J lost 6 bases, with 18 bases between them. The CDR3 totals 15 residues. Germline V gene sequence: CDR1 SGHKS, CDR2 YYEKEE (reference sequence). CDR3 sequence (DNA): TGTGCCAGCAGCCTCGGGACCTTCTCTCGGGATACGCAGTATTTT. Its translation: CASSLGTFSRDTQYF.

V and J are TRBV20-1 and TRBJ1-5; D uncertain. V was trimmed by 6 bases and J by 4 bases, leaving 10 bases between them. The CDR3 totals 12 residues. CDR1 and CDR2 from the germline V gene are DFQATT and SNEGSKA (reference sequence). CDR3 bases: TGCAGTGCCCTTGACGGGAATCAGCCCCAGCATTTT. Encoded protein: CSALDGNQPQHF.

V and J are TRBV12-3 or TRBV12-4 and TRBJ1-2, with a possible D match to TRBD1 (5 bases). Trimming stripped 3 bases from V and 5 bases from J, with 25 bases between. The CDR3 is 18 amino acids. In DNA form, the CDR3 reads TGTGCCAGCAGTTTCGTTTTGTGGGACGCCCGGGAGAGGTATGGCTACACCTTC. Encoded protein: CASSFVLWDARERYGYTF.

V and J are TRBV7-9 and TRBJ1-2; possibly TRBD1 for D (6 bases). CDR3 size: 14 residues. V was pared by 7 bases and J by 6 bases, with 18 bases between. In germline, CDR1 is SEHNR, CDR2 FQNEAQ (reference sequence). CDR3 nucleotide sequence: TGTGCCAGCACCCGGGGGGCTCCGCTCGATGGCTACACCTTC. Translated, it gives CASTRGAPLDGYTF. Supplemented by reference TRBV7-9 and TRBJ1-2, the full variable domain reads DTGVSQNPRHKITKRGQNVTFRCDPISEHNRLYWYRQTLGQGPEFLTYFQNEAQLEKSRLLSDRFSAERPKGSFSTLEIQRTEQGDSAMYLCASTRGAPLDGYTFGSGTRLTVV.

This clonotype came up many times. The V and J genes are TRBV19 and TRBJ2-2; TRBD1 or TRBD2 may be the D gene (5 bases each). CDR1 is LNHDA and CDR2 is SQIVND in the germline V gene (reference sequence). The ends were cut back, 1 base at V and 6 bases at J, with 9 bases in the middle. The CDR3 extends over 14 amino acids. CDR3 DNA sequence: TGTGCCAGTAGTATAGGGGGGTTCGCCGGGGAGCTGTTTTTT. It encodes CASSIGGFAGELFF.

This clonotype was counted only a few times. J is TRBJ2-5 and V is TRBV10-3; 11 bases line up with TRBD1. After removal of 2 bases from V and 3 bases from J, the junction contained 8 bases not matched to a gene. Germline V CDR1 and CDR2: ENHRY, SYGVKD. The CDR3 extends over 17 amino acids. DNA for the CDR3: TGTGCCATCAGTGAGGCTGGACAGGGGGCCACCAAAGAGACCCAGTACTTC. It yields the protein CAISEAGQGATKETQYF.

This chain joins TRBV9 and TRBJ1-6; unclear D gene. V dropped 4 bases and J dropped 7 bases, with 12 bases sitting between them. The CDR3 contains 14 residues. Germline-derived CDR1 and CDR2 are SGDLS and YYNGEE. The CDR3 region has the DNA TGTGCCAGCAGCCCTCGCGTTTCGAATTCACCCCTCCACTTT. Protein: CASSPRVSNSPLHF.

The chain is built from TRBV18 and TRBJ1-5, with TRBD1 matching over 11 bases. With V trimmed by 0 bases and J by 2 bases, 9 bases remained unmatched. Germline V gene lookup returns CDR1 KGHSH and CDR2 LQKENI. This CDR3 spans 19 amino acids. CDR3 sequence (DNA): TGTGCCAGCTCACCACCAGGCTGGACAGGGGGCTTTGGCAATCAGCCCCAGCATTTT. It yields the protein CASSPPGWTGGFGNQPQHF.

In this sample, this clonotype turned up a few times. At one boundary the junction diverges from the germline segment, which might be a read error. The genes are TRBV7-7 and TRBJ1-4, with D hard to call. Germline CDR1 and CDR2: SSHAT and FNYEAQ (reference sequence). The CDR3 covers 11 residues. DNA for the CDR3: TGTGCTAGCAGCTTAAAAGAAAAACTGTTTTTT. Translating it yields CASSLKEKLFF.

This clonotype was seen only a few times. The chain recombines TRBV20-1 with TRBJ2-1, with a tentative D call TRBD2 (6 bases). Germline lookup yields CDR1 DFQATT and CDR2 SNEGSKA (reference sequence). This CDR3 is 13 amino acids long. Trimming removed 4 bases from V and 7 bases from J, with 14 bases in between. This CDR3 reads CSAKGFGGNEQFF. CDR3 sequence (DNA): TGCAGTGCTAAGGGTTTCGGGGGAAATGAGCAGTTCTTC.

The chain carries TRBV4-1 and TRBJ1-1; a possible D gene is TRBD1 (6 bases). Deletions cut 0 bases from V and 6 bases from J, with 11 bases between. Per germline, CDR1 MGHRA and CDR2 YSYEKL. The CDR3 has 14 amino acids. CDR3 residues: CASSQDWGGAEAFF. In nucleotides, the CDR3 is TGCGCCAGCAGCCAAGACTGGGGGGGCGCTGAAGCTTTCTTT.

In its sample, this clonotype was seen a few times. The CDR3 reads CASSLGSSAPLHF. The DNA for the CDR3 is TGTGCCAGCAGTTTAGGCAGCAGCGCACCCCTCCACTTT. The chain carries TRBV27 and TRBJ1-6; no clear D gene. Trimming cost V 2 bases and J 11 bases, with 10 bases left between them. Germline V CDR1 and CDR2: MNHEY, SMNVEV (reference sequence). The CDR3 has 13 residues.

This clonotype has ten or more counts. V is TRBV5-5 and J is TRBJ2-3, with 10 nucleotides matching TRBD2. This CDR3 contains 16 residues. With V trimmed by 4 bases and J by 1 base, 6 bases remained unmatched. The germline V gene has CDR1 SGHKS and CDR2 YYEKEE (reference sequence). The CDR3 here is CASSEDGTSGTDTQYF. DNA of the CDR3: TGTGCCAGCAGCGAAGACGGGACTAGCGGCACAGATACGCAGTATTTT.

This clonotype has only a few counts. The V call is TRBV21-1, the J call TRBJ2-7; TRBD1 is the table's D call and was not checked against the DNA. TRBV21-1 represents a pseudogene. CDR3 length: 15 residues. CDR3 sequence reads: CASSKAGTPCYEQYF. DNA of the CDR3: TGTGCCAGCAGCAAAGCGGGGACACCCTGCTACGAGCAGTACTTC.

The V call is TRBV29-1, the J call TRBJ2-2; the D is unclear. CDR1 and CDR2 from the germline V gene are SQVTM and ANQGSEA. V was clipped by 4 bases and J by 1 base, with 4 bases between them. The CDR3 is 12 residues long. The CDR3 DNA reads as TGCAGCGTTGTCCGGAACACCGGGGAGCTGTTTTTT. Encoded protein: CSVVRNTGELFF.

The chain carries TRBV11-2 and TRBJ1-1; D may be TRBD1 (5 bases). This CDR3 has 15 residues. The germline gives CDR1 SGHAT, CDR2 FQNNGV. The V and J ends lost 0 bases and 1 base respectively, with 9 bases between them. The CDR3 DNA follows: TGTGCCAGCAGCTTAGACGGGGGGGGGAACACTGAAGCTTTCTTT. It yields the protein CASSLDGGGNTEAFF.

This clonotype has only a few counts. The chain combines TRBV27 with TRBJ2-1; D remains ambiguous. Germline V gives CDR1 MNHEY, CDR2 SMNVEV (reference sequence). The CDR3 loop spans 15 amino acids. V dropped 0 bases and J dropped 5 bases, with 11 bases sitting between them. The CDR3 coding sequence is TGTGCCAGCAGTTTATCGACTCCCCCGAACAATGAGCAGTTCTTC. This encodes CASSLSTPPNNEQFF.

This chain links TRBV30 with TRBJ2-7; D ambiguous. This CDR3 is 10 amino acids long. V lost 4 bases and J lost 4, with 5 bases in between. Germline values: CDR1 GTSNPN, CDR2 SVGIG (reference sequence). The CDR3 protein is CAWKDYEQYF. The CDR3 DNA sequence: TGTGCCTGGAAGGATTACGAGCAGTACTTC.

DNA of the CDR3: TGTGCCAGCAGTTTCTTTGGGGGACAGGGGGAGACCCAGTACTTC. Residues: CASSFFGGQGETQYF. V usage is TRBV12-3 or TRBV12-4 and J usage is TRBJ2-5, with 10 bases identical to TRBD1. CDR3 length: 15 residues. V shed 3 bases and J 5 bases; nucleotides not matched to a gene: 6.

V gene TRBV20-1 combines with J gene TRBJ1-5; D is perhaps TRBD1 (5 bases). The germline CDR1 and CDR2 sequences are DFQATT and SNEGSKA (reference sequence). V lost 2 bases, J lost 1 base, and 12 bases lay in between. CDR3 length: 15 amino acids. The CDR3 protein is CSARPTRQSNQPQHF. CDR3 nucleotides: TGCAGTGCTAGACCAACTAGACAGAGCAATCAGCCCCAGCATTTT.

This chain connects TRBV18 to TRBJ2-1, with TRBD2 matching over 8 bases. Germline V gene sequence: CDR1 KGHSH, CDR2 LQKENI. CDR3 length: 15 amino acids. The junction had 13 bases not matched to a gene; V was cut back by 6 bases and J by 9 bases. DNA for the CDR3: TGTGCCAGCTCGCAAGCGGGAGTCGGGTATATTGAGCAGTTCTTC. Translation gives CASSQAGVGYIEQFF.

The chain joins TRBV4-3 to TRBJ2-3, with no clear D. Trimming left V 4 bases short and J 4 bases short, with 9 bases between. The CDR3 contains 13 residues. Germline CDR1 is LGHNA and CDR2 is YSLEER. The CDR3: CASSPQTADTQYF. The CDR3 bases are TGCGCCAGCAGCCCGCAAACTGCAGATACGCAGTATTTT.

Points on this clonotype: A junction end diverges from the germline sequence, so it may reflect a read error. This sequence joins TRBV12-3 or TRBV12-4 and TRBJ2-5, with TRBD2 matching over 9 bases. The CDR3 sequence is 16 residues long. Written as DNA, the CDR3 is TGTGCCAGCAGTATAGCGTCTAGCGGGGCGGGGGAGACCCAGTACTTC. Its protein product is CASSIASSGAGETQYF.

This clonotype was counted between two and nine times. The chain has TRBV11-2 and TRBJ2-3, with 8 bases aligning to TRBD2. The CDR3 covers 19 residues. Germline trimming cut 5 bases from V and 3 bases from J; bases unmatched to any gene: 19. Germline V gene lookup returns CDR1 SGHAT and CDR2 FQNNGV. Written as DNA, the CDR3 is TGTGCCAGCAGCACACAATTTCGACAAAGCGGGAGTAGTACAGATACGCAGTATTTT. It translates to CASSTQFRQSGSSTDTQYF.

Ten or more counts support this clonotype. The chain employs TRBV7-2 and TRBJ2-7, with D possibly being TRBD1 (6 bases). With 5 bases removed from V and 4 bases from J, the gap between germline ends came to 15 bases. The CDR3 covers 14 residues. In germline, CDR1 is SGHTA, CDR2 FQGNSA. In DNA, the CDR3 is TGTGCCAGCAGCCTCTCCCCAGGGGTGTACGAGCAGTACTTC. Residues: CASSLSPGVYEQYF.